This is a list of T cell receptor beta chains from one sample in a study of T cell repertoires in cytomegalovirus infection. What these receptors recognize is not known. TCRdb re-derived calls from the reads in MiXCR, one entry per CDR3 protein. The sample holds under 150,000 distinct CDR3 sequences, 20% to 30% seen once. Sequencing was done on a sample of PBMCs, sequenced either directly or after in vitro stimulation (not recorded which). The receptors derive from a human donor in good health (CMV status not recorded). Some clones in this sample may be carry-over from other donors' samples. Each CDR3 is given with its conserved first and last residue.

V gene: TRBV6-1
CDR3 protein: CASSVSSGRAIDTQYF

V gene: TRBV7-2
CDR3 protein: CASSLVGQGDQPQHF

V gene: TRBV14
CDR3 protein: CASSLRGGSPLHF

V gene: TRBV12-3/TRBV12-4
CDR3 protein: CASSWGNEKLFF

V gene: TRBV6-2/TRBV6-3
CDR3 protein: CASSYSADRLPSHTQYF

V gene: TRBV10-1
CDR3 protein: CASSAGLEIWNEQFF

V gene: TRBV7-2
CDR3 protein: CASSPVPALGELFF

V gene: TRBV7-3
CDR3 protein: CASSPLQLASGELFF

V gene: TRBV30
CDR3 protein: CAWSQGSQPQHF

V gene: TRBV27
CDR3 protein: CASSPSGRLGGSNQPQHF

V gene: TRBV28
CDR3 protein: CASGGDRVEYEQFF

V gene: TRBV7-4
CDR3 protein: CASSSPGQSGNTIYF

V gene: TRBV5-6
CDR3 protein: CASTLGPANLDTF

V gene: TRBV30
CDR3 protein: CAWTPLAAGMNTEAFF

V gene: TRBV7-2
CDR3 protein: CASRPGATDTQYF

V gene: TRBV12-3/TRBV12-4
CDR3 protein: CASNPGGADEQFF

V gene: TRBV10-3
CDR3 protein: CASGSGSSGANVLTF

V gene: TRBV7-9
CDR3 protein: CASSPLAVQETQYF

V gene: TRBV14
CDR3 protein: CASSQGLAGEVGTGELFF

V gene: TRBV6-5
CDR3 protein: CASSYSLAGRVDEQFF

V gene: TRBV7-8
CDR3 protein: CASSLSGVGGAQSNQPQHF

V gene: TRBV20-1
CDR3 protein: CSARVGGLAGGEETTDTQYF

V gene: TRBV19
CDR3 protein: CASSMTSAGGQETQYF

V gene: TRBV18
CDR3 protein: CASSPGLAGGGNEQFF

V gene: TRBV6-1
CDR3 protein: CASSYSFPIDSGNTIYF

V gene: TRBV7-3
CDR3 protein: CASSPNSGGQETQYF

V gene: TRBV4-1
CDR3 protein: CASSPPTGNYGYTF

V gene: TRBV7-2
CDR3 protein: CASSFPAMGSGIRGDTDTQYF

V gene: TRBV12-5
CDR3 protein: CASGRGGRNTIYF

V gene: TRBV20-1
CDR3 protein: CSAINPGRLQETQYF

V gene: TRBV5-1
CDR3 protein: CASSLPPQGGSSTDTQYF

V gene: TRBV28
CDR3 protein: CASNFRDSPLHF

V gene: TRBV6-2/TRBV6-3
CDR3 protein: CASRALKTGTNSNQPQHF

V gene: TRBV20-1
CDR3 protein: CSATSGNEQFF

V gene: TRBV7-9
CDR3 protein: CASSPTQENTIYF

V gene: TRBV7-6
CDR3 protein: CASSPGQDYTEAFF

V gene: TRBV28
CDR3 protein: CASTLADGETQYF

V gene: TRBV5-4
CDR3 protein: CASSFGPPSRGSETQYF

V gene: TRBV7-7
CDR3 protein: CASSLGTGRRETQYF

V gene: TRBV7-2
CDR3 protein: CASSPQIRQGAYQGYTF

V gene: TRBV7-2
CDR3 protein: CASSRDYRQETQYF

V gene: TRBV7-2
CDR3 protein: CASSPSGYTDTQYF

V gene: TRBV10-3
CDR3 protein: CATAAGEGTDTQYF